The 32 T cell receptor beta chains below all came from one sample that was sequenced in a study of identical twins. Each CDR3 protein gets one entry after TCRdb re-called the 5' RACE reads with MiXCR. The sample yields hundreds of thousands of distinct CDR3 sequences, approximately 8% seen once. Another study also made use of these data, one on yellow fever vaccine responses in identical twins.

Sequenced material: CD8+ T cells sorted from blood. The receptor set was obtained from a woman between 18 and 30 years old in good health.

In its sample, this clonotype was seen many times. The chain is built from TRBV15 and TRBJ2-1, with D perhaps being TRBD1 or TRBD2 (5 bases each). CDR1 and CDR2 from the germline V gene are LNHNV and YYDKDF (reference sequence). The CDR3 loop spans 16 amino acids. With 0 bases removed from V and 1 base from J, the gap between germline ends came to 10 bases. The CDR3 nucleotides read TGTGCCACCAGCAGAGAAGGTGGGGGTTCCTACAATGAGCAGTTCTTC. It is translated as CATSREGGGSYNEQFF.

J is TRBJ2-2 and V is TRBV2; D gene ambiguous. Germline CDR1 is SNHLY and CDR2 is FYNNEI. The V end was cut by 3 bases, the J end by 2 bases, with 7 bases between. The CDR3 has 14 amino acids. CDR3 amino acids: CASSDSPNTGELFF. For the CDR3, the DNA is TGTGCCAGCAGTGATTCCCCTAACACCGGGGAGCTGTTTTTT. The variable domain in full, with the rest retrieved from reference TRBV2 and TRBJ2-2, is EPEVTQTPSHQVTQMGQEVILRCVPISNHLYFYWYRQILGQKVEFLVSFYNNEISEKSEIFDDQFSVERPDGSNFTLKIRSTKLEDSAMYFCASSDSPNTGELFFGEGSRLTVL.

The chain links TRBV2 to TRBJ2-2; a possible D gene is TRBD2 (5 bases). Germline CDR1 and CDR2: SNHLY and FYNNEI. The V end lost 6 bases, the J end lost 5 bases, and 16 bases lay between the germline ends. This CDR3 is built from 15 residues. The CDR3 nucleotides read TGTGCCAGCAGACCGGACGGGATAATAACCGGGGAGCTGTTTTTT. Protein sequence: CASRPDGIITGELFF.

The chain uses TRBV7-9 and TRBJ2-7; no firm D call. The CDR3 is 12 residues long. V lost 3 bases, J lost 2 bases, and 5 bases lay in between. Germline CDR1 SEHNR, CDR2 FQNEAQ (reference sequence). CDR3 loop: CASSFDTYEQYV. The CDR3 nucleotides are TGTGCCAGCAGCTTCGACACCTACGAGCAGTACGTC.

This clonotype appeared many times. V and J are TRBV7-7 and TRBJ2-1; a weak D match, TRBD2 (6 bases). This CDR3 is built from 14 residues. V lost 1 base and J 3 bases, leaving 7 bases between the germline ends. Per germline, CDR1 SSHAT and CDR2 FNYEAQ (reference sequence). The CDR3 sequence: CASSLGLDYNEQFF. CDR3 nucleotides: TGTGCCAGCAGCTTAGGACTAGACTACAATGAGCAGTTCTTC. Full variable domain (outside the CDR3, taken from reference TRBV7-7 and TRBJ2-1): GAGVSQSPRYKVTKRGQDVTLRCDPISSHATLYWYQQALGQGPEFLTYFNYEAQPDKSGLPSDRFSAERPEGSISTLTIQRTEQRDSAMYRCASSLGLDYNEQFFGPGTRLTVL.

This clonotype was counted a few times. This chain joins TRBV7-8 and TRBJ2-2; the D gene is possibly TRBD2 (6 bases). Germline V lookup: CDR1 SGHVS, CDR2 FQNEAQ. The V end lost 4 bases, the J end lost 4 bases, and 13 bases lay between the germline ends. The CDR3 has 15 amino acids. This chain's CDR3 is CASSSAVGGTGELFF. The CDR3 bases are TGTGCCAGCAGCTCAGCGGTGGGGGGCACCGGGGAGCTGTTTTTT.

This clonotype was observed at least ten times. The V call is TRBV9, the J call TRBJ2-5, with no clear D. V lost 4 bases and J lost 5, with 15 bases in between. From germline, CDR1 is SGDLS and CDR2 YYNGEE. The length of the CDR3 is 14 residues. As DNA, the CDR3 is TGTGCCAGCAGCCCATCATACCAGTGGGAGACCCAGTACTTC. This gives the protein CASSPSYQWETQYF.

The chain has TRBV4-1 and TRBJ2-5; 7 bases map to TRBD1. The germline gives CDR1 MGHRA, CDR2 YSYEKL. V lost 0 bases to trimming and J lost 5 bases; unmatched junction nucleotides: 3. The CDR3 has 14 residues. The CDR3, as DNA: TGCGCCAGCAGCCAAGATACAGGGGATGAGACCCAGTACTTC. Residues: CASSQDTGDETQYF.

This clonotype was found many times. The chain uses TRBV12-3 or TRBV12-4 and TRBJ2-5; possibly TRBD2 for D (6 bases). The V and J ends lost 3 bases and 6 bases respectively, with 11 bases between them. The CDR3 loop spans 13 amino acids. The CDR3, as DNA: TGTGCCAGCAGTTTGGGGGGTACACAGACCCAGTACTTC. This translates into CASSLGGTQTQYF.

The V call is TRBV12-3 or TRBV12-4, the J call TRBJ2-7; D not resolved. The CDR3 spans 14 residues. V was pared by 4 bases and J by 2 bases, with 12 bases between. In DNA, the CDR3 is TGTGCCAGCAGTTGGTCCACGGGCACCTACGAGCAGTACTTC. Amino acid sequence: CASSWSTGTYEQYF.

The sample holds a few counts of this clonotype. CDR3 DNA sequence: TGTGCCAGCAGTGACTCGACCGGGGGTCTCTCCTACGAGCAGTACGTC. Translated, it gives CASSDSTGGLSYEQYV. The chain uses TRBV6-4 and TRBJ2-7; maybe TRBD2 (6 bases). Germline V lookup: CDR1 MRHNA, CDR2 SNTAGT. Deletions cut 0 bases from V and 0 bases from J, with 12 bases between. This CDR3 is 16 amino acids long.

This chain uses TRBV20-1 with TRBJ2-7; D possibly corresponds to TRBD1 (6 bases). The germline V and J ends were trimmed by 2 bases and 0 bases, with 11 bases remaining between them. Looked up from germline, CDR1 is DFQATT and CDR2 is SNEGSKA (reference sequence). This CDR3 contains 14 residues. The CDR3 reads CSARSGQSSYEQYV. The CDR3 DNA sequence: TGCAGTGCTAGATCTGGACAGTCCTCCTACGAGCAGTACGTC.

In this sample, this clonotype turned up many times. CDR3 sequence (DNA): TGTGCCAGCAGTTATAACAGGGGGGGAGCCTACAATGAGCAGTTCTTC. Its protein is CASSYNRGGAYNEQFF. V usage is TRBV6-5 and J usage is TRBJ2-1; D possibly corresponds to TRBD1 (8 bases). The germline V and J ends were trimmed by 3 bases and 2 bases, with 14 bases remaining between them. The germline CDR1 and CDR2 sequences are MNHEY and SVGAGI. The CDR3 contains 16 residues.

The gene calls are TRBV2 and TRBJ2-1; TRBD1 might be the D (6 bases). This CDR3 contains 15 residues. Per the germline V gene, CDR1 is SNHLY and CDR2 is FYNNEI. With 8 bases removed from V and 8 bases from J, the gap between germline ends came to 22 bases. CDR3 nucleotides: TGTGCCAGCCTCCTCGGTGGCAGGGGAATGGATGAGCAGTTCTTC. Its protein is CASLLGGRGMDEQFF.

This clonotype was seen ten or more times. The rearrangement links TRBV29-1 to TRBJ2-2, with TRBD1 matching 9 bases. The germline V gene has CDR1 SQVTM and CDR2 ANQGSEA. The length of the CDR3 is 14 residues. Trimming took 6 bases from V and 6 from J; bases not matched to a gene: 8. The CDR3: CSVAGTGHPGELFF. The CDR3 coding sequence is TGCAGCGTGGCTGGGACAGGGCACCCCGGGGAGCTGTTTTTT.

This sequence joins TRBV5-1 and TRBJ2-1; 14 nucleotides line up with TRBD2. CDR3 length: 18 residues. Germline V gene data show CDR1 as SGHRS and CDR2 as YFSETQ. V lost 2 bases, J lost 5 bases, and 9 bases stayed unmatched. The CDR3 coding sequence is TGCGCCAGCAGCTTACGACTAGCGGGAGGGCCTGTAAACAATGAGCAGTTCTTC. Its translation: CASSLRLAGGPVNNEQFF.

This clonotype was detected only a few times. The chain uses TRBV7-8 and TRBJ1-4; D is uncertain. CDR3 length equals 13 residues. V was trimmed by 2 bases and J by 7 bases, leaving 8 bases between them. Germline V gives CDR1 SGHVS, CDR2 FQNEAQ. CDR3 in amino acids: CASSLRMAEKLFF. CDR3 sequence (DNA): TGTGCCAGCAGCTTACGGATGGCTGAAAAACTGTTTTTT.

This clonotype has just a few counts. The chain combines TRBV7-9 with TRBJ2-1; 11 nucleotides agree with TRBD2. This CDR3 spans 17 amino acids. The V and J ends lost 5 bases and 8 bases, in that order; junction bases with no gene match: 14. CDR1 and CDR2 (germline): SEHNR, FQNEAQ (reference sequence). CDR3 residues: CASSPEHLAGGWDEQFF. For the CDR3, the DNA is TGTGCCAGCAGCCCCGAACACCTAGCGGGGGGTTGGGATGAGCAGTTCTTC.

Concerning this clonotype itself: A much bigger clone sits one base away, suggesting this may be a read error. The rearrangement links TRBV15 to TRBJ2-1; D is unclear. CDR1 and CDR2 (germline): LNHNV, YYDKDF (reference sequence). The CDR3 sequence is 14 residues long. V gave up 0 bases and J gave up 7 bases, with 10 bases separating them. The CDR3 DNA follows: TGTGCCACCAGCAGAGATATGGGTCGGAATGAGCAGTTCTTC. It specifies CATSRDMGRNEQFF. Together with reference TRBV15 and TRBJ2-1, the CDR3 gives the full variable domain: DAMVIQNPRYQVTQFGKPVTLSCSQTLNHNVMYWYQQKSSQAPKLLFHYYDKDFNNEADTPDNFQSRRPNTSFCFLDIRSPGLGDTAMYLCATSRDMGRNEQFFGPGTRLTVL.

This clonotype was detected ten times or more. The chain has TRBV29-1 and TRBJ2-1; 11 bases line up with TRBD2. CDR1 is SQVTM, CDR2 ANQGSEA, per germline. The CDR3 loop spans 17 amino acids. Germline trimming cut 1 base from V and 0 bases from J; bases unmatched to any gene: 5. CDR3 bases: TGCAGCGTTGAAGGACTAGCGGGATCTAGCTCCTACAATGAGCAGTTCTTC. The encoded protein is CSVEGLAGSSSYNEQFF.

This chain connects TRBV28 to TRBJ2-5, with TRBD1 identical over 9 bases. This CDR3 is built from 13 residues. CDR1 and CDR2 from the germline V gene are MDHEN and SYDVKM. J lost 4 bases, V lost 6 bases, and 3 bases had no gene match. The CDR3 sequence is CASSLDRGETQYF. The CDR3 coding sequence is TGTGCCAGCAGCCTGGACAGGGGAGAGACCCAGTACTTC.

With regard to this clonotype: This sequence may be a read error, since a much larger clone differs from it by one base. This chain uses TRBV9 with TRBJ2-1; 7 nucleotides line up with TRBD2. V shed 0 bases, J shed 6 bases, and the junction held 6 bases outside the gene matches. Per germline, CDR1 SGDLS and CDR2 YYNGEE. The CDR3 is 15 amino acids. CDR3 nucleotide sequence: TGTGCCAGCAGCGTAGGCGCGGGGGAAACCAATGAGCAGTTCTTC. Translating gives CASSVGAGETNEQFF.

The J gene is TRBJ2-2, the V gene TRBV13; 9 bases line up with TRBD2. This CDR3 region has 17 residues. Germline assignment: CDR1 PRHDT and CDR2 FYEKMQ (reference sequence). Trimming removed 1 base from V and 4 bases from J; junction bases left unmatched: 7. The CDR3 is CASSLEAGGLFTGELFF. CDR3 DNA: TGTGCCAGCAGCTTAGAAGCGGGGGGCCTGTTCACCGGGGAGCTGTTTTTT.

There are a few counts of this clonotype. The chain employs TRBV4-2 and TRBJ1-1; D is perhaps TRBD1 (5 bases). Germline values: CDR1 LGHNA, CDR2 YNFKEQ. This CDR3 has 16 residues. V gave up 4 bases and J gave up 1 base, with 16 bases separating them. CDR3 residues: CASSPPVRGGNTEAFF. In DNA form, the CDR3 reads TGTGCCAGCAGCCCCCCGGTCCGGGGGGGGAACACTGAAGCTTTCTTT.

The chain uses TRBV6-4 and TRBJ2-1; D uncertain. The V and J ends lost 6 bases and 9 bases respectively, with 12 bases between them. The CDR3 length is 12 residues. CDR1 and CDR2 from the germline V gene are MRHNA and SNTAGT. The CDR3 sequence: CASSATWGEQFF. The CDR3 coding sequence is TGTGCCAGCAGCGCAACCTGGGGTGAGCAGTTCTTC.

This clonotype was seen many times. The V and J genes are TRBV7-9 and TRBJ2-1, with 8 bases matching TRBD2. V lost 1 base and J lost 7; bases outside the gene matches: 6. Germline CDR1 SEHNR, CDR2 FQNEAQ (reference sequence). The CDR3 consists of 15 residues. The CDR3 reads CASSLDFSGINEQFF. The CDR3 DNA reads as TGTGCCAGCAGCTTAGATTTTAGCGGGATAAATGAGCAGTTCTTC.

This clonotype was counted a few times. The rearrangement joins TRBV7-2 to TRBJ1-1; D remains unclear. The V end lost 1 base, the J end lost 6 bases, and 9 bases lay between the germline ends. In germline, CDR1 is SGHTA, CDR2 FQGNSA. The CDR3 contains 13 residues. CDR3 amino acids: CASSLVEQSEAFF. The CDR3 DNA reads TGTGCCAGCAGCTTAGTTGAGCAGTCTGAAGCTTTCTTT.

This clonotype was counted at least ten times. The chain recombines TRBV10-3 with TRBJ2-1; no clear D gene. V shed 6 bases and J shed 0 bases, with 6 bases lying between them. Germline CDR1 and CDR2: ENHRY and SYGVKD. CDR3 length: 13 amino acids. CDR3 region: CAIRPSSYNEQFF. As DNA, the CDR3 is TGTGCCATCAGACCAAGCTCCTACAATGAGCAGTTCTTC.

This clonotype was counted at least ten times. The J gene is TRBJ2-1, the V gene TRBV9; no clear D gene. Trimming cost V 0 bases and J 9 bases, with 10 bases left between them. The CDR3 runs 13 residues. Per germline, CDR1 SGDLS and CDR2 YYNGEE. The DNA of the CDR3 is TGTGCCAGCAGCGTAGGTGGGCGGACTGAGCAGTTCTTC. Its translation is CASSVGGRTEQFF.

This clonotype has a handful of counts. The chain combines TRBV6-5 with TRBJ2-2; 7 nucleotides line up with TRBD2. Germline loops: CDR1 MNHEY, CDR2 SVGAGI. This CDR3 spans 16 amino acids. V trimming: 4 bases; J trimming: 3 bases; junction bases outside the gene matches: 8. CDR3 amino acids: CASSFGRERDTGELFF. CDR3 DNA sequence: TGTGCCAGCAGTTTTGGGCGGGAGCGGGACACCGGGGAGCTGTTTTTT.

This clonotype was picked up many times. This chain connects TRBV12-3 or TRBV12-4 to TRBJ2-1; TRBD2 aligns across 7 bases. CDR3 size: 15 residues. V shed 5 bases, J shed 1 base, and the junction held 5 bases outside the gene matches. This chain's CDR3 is CASSPGGGSYNEQFF. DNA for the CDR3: TGTGCCAGCAGTCCCGGGGGAGGGTCCTACAATGAGCAGTTCTTC.

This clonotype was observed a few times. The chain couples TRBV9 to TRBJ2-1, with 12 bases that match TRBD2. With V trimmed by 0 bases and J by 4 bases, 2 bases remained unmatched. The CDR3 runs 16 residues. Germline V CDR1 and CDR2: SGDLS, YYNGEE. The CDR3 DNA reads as TGTGCCAGCAGCGTAGATCTAGCGGGAGGGTACAATGAGCAGTTCTTC. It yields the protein CASSVDLAGGYNEQFF.